This is a list of T cell receptor beta chains from one sample in a study of identical twins. TCRdb analysed the 5' RACE reads with MiXCR anew, one entry per CDR3 protein. The sample lists about 280,000 distinct CDR3 sequences; about 8% were seen once. These sequences were also reported in another study, on yellow fever vaccine responses in identical twins.

Source material: memory (CD45RO+) T cells sorted from blood. The receptor source for this set is a woman aged 18-29 years in good health. The CDR3 runs from the conserved cysteine through the conserved F or W. A D gene is named only where the DNA matches it firmly. Clone sizes are given selectively: once, few, many, or a class where the clone is expanded.

j_call | v_call | d_call | clone_size | cdr3_aa
TRBJ1-2 | TRBV4-1 | . | few | CASSQEDRVYGYTF
TRBJ2-3 | TRBV2 | . | . | CASSDLGFTTDTQYF
TRBJ2-3 | TRBV20-1 | . | many | CSARDGTKKVTDTQYF
TRBJ1-6 | TRBV6-1 | TRBD1 | . | CASTGQTYSPLHF
TRBJ2-7 | TRBV4-2 | TRBD2 | few | CASSQEGAGGRIYEQYF
TRBJ1-2 | TRBV29-1 | . | few | CSVGWRDYGYTF
TRBJ2-3 | TRBV4-2 | TRBD2 | many | CASSQGMAGGPTDTQYF
TRBJ2-1 | TRBV15 | . | . | CATSRLRDPYNEQFF
TRBJ1-6 | TRBV6-5 | . | . | CASSFGTLPGSPLHF
TRBJ2-5 | TRBV5-1 | TRBD2 | . | CASSFRSGTSGETQYF